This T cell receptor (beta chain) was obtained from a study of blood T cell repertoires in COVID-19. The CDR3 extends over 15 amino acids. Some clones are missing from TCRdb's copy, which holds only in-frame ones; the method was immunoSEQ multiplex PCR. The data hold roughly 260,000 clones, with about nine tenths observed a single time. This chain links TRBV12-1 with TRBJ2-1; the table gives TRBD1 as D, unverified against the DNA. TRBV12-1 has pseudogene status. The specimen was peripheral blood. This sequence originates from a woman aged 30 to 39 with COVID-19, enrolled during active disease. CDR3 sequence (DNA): TGTGCCAGCAGCTCCGACACCCGCTCCTACAATGAGCAGTTCTTC. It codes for CASSSDTRSYNEQFF.